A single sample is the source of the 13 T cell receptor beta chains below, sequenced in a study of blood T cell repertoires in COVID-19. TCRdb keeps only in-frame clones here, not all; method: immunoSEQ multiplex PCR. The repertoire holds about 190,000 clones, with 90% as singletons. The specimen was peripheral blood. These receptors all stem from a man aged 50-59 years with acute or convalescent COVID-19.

CDR3 amino acids: CASSRTGNLPEAFF. CDR3 sequence (DNA): TGTGCCAGCAGTCGGACAGGGAACCTCCCTGAAGCTTTCTTT. V usage is TRBV6-6 and J usage is TRBJ1-1; 8 nucleotides match TRBD1. V shed 5 bases, J shed 6 bases, and the junction held 8 bases outside the gene matches. The CDR3 runs to 14 residues. CDR1 MNHNY and CDR2 SVGAGI come from the germline V gene (reference sequence).

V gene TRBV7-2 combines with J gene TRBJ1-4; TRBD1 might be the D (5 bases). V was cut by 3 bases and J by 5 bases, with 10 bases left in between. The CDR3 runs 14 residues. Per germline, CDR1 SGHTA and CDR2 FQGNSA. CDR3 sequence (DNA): TGTGCCAGCAGCTTCGGGACTGGGAATGAAAAACTGTTTTTT. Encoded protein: CASSFGTGNEKLFF.

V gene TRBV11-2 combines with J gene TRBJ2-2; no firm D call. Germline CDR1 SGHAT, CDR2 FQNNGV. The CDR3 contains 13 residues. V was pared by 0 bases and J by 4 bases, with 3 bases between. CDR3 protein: CASSLDSTGELFF. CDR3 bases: TGTGCCAGCAGCTTAGATAGCACCGGGGAGCTGTTTTTT.

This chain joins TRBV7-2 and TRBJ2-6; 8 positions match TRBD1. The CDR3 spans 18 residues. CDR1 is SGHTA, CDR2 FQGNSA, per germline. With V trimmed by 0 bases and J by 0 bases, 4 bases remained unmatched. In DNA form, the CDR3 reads TGTGCCAGCAGCTTAGCTGGACAGGGTTTCTCTGGGGCCAACGTCCTGACTTTC. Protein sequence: CASSLAGQGFSGANVLTF.

Written as DNA, the CDR3 is TGTGCCAGCACTCTTGCGGCTAGCGGTGGGGATACGCAGTATTTT. Protein: CASTLAASGGDTQYF. This chain joins TRBV28 and TRBJ2-3, with 7 bases identical to TRBD2. CDR1 is MDHEN and CDR2 is SYDVKM in the germline V gene. The trim removed 7 bases at V and 6 bases at J, leaving 13 bases unmatched. The CDR3 is 15 residues long.

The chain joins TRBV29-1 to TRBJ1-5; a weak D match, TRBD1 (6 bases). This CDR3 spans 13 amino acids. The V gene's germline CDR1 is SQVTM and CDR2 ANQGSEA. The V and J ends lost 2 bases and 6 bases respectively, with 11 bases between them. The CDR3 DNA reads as TGCAGCGTTGAACAGGGGAAGGGTCAGCCCCAGCATTTT. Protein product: CSVEQGKGQPQHF.

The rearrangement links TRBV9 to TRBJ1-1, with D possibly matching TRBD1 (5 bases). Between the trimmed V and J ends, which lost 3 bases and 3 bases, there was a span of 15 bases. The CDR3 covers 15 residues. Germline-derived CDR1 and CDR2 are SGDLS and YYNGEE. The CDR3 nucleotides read TGTGCCAGCAGCGGACGGGGGGGAATTGACACTGAAGCTTTCTTT. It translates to CASSGRGGIDTEAFF.

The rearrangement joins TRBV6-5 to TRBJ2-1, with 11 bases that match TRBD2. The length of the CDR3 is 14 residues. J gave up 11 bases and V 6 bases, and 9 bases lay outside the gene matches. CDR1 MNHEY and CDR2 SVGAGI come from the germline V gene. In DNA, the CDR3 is TGTGCCAGCAGGGACACTAGCGGGGGAAGACAGCAGTTCTTC. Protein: CASRDTSGGRQQFF.

CDR3 coding DNA: TGTGCCAGTAGTACCTATGGAGCGGGAGCCCCCCCCGGGGAGCTGTTTTTT. This codes for CASSTYGAGAPPGELFF. The V gene is TRBV19, the J gene TRBJ2-2; 8 bases match TRBD2. Trimming took 4 bases from V and 6 from J; bases not matched to a gene: 13. Germline V gives CDR1 LNHDA, CDR2 SQIVND (reference sequence). The CDR3 is made up of 17 amino acids.

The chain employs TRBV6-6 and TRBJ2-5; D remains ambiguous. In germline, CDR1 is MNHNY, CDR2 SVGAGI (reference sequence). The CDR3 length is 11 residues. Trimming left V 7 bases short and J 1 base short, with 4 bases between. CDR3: CASTGQETQYF. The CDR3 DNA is TGTGCCAGCACGGGCCAAGAGACCCAGTACTTC.

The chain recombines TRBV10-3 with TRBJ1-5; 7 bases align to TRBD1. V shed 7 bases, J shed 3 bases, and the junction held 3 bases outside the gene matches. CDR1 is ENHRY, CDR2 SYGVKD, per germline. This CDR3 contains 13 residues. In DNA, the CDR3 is TGTGCCATCAAGGACAGGCTCAATCAGCCCCAGCATTTT. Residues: CAIKDRLNQPQHF.

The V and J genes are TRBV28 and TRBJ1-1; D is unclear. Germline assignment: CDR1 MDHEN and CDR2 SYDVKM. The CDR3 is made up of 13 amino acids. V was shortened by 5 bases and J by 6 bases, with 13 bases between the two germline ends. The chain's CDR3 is CASSPPGGAEAFF. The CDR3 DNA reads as TGTGCCAGCAGTCCCCCAGGCGGGGCTGAAGCTTTCTTT. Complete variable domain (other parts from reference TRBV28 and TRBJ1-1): DVKVTQSSRYLVKRTGEKVFLECVQDMDHENMFWYRQDPGLGLRLIYFSYDVKMKEKGDIPEGYSVSREKKERFSLILESASTNQTSMYLCASSPPGGAEAFFGQGTRLTVV.

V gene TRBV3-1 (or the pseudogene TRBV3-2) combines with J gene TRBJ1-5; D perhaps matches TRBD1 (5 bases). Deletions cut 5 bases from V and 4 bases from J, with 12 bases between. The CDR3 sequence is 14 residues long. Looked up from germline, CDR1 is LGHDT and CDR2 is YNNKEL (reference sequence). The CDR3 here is CASSEGHRNQPQHF. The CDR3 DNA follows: TGTGCCAGCAGCGAAGGACATCGTAATCAGCCCCAGCATTTT.